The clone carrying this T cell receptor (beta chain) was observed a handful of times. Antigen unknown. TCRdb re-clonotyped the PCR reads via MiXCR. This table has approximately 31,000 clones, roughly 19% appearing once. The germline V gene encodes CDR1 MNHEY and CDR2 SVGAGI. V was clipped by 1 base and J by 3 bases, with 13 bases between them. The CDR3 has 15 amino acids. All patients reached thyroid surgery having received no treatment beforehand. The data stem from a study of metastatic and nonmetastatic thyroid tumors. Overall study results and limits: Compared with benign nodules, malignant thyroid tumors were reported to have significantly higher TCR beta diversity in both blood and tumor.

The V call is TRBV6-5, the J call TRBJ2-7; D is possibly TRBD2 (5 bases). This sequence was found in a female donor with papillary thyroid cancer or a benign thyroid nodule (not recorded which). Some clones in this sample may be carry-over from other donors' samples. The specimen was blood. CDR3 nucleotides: TGTGCCAGCAGTTACTATTCCGGGGTAAACTACGAGCAGTACTTC. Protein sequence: CASSYYSGVNYEQYF.